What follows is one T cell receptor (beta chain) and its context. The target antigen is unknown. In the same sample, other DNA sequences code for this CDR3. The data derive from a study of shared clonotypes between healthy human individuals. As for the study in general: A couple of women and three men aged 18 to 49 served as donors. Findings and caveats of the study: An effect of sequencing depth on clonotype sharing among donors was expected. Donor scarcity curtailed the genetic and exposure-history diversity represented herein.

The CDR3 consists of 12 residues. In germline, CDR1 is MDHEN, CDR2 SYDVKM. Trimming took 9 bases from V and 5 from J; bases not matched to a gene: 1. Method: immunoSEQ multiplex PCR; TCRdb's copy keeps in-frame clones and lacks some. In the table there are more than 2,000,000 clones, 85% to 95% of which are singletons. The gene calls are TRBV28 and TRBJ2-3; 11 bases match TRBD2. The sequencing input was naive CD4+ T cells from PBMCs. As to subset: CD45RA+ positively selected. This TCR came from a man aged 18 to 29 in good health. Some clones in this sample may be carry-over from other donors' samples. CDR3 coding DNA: TGTGCCAGTGGACTAGCGGGAGATACGCAGTATTTT. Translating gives CASGLAGDTQYF. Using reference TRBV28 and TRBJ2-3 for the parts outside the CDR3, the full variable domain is DVKVTQSSRYLVKRTGEKVFLECVQDMDHENMFWYRQDPGLGLRLIYFSYDVKMKEKGDIPEGYSVSREKKERFSLILESASTNQTSMYLCASGLAGDTQYFGPGTRLTVL.